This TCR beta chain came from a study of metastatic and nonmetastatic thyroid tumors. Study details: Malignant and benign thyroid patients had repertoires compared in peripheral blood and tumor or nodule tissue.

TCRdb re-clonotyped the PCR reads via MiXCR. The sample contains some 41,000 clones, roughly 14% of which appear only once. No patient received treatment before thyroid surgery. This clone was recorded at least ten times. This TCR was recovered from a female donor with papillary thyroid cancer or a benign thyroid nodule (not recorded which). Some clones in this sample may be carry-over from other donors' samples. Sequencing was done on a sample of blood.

The CDR3 reads CASSGLAATDTQYF. As DNA, the CDR3 is TGCGCCAGCAGTGGACTAGCGGCTACAGATACGCAGTATTTT. This chain uses TRBV10-1 with TRBJ2-3; TRBD2 agrees at 9 bases. Germline CDR1 and CDR2: WNHNN and SYGVQD (reference sequence). J lost 3 bases, V lost 4 bases, and 2 bases had no gene match. The CDR3 is 14 residues long.